The next 28 T cell receptor beta chains were all read from a single sample in a study of T cells in Graves' hyperthyroidism and ophthalmopathy. Amplified regions were TCR beta CDR3 sequences from RNA transcripts. The HTBI primer set served for first-round RT-PCR of the TCR CDR3. One entry per CDR3 protein results from TCRdb running MiXCR on the multiplex PCR reads. This sample has a few hundred thousand distinct CDR3 sequences, with about 22% found just once. The sample was blood. The receptor source for this set is a woman in her 70s with Graves' ophthalmopathy.

J is TRBJ2-5 and V is TRBV27; the D call may be TRBD1 or TRBD2 (5 bases each). CDR1 is MNHEY and CDR2 is SMNVEV in the germline V gene (reference sequence). V was trimmed by 6 bases and J by 5 bases, leaving 19 bases between them. This CDR3 has 15 amino acids. The CDR3 protein is CASSSVRDPSETQYF. The CDR3, as DNA: TGTGCCAGCAGCTCCGTCCGGGACCCCTCTGAGACCCAGTACTTC.

This clonotype was detected only a few times. V usage is TRBV19 and J usage is TRBJ2-3, with TRBD2 matching 8 bases. Germline V lookup: CDR1 LNHDA, CDR2 SQIVND (reference sequence). The CDR3 has 14 residues. Trimming removed 3 bases from V and 7 bases from J; junction bases left unmatched: 6. The CDR3 DNA sequence: TGTGCCAGTAGTATGGTTAGCGGGATTCATACGCAGTATTTT. This codes for CASSMVSGIHTQYF.

On this clonotype: The junction departs from the called germline gene at one end, perhaps through a read error. The V call is TRBV7-9, the J call TRBJ1-2; 9 nucleotides align to TRBD1. CDR1 and CDR2 from the germline V gene are SEHNR and FQNEAQ (reference sequence). The CDR3 runs to 19 residues. This CDR3 reads CASSPTIAGTGLHFYGHTF. CDR3 nucleotides: TGTGCCAGCAGCCCGACCATCGCCGGGACAGGGCTCCATTTCTATGGCCACACCTTC.

J is TRBJ1-2 and V is TRBV30; tentative D call: TRBD1 (6 bases). Germline V CDR1 and CDR2: GTSNPN, SVGIG (reference sequence). Trimming cost V 3 bases and J 8 bases, with 13 bases left between them. CDR3 size: 12 residues. CDR3 loop: CAWSRGPGGYTF. The CDR3 DNA follows: TGTGCCTGGAGCAGGGGCCCAGGAGGCTACACCTTC. The entire variable domain, with the rest obtained from reference TRBV30 and TRBJ1-2, is as follows: SQTIHQWPATLVQPVGSPLSLECTVEGTSNPNLYWYRQAAGRGLQLLFYSVGIGQISSEVPQNLSASRPQDRQFILSSKKLLLSDSGFYLCAWSRGPGGYTFGSGTRLTVV.

CDR3 loop: CASNSGRYTGELFF. CDR3 in DNA: TGTGCCAGCAACAGCGGGAGGTACACCGGGGAGCTGTTTTTT. The chain recombines TRBV2 with TRBJ2-2, with 9 bases lining up with TRBD2. V lost 7 bases and J lost 3; bases outside the gene matches: 3. This CDR3 is built from 14 residues. Germline V gene lookup returns CDR1 SNHLY and CDR2 FYNNEI.

This clonotype was found a few times. This chain links TRBV28 with TRBJ2-7; maybe TRBD1 (6 bases). There are 15 residues in the CDR3. CDR1 is MDHEN and CDR2 is SYDVKM in the germline V gene. Deletions cut 6 bases from V and 3 bases from J, with 18 bases between. The CDR3 region is CASSIQNSRGYEQYF. CDR3 bases: TGTGCCAGCAGCATACAAAACTCCAGGGGCTACGAGCAGTACTTC.

This clonotype was counted at least ten times. V is TRBV6-1 and J is TRBJ1-1; TRBD1 agrees at 8 bases. Trimming removed 1 base from V and 1 base from J; junction bases left unmatched: 5. The CDR3 length is 16 residues. From germline, CDR1 is MNHNS and CDR2 SASEGT. The CDR3 region is CASSEGTGRENTEAFF. In nucleotides, the CDR3 is TGTGCCAGCAGTGAAGGGACAGGGAGGGAGAACACTGAAGCTTTCTTT.

The rearrangement uses TRBV24-1 and TRBJ1-4; possible D gene TRBD1, 6 bases. Per germline, CDR1 KGHDR and CDR2 SFDVKD. The CDR3 is 13 residues long. With 4 bases removed from V and 7 bases from J, the gap between germline ends came to 9 bases. In DNA, the CDR3 is TGTGCCACCAGTGACCCCAGGGGTGAAAAACTGTTTTTT. This sequence encodes CATSDPRGEKLFF.

This clonotype has only a few counts. This chain connects TRBV28 to TRBJ2-1; a weak D match, TRBD2 (6 bases). The V gene lost 3 bases and the J gene lost 6 bases, with 12 bases spanning the gap. CDR1 and CDR2 from the germline V gene are MDHEN and SYDVKM. This CDR3 comprises 14 residues. In nucleotides, the CDR3 is TGTGCCAGCAGTTTTGGCGGGGCAAGCAATGAGCAGTTCTTC. Translating gives CASSFGGASNEQFF.

The chain recombines TRBV18 with TRBJ1-2; the D gene is possibly TRBD1 (5 bases). Deletions cut 3 bases from V and 4 bases from J, with 15 bases between. The CDR3 extends over 15 amino acids. Germline V CDR1 and CDR2: KGHSH, LQKENI. The CDR3 region is CASSPTAVAGYGYTF. In DNA form, the CDR3 reads TGTGCCAGCTCACCGACAGCGGTGGCGGGCTATGGCTACACCTTC.

The chain uses TRBV18 and TRBJ1-2; the match to TRBD1 covers 7 bases. The CDR3 loop spans 16 amino acids. Germline values: CDR1 KGHSH, CDR2 LQKENI. V gave up 3 bases and J gave up 6 bases; unmatched junction bases: 13. The CDR3 nucleotides read TGTGCCAGCTCACCCTTTCAGACAGGGTTTGAGGATGGCTACACCTTC. This gives the protein CASSPFQTGFEDGYTF. The full variable domain, in which reference TRBV18 and TRBJ1-2 provide the parts outside the CDR3, is NAGVMQNPRHLVRRRGQEARLRCSPMKGHSHVYWYRQLPEEGLKFMVYLQKENIIDESGMPKERFSAEFPKEGPSILRIQQVVRGDSAAYFCASSPFQTGFEDGYTFGSGTRLTVV.

The chain joins TRBV28 to TRBJ1-2, with 12 bases lining up with TRBD1. V shed 5 bases and J 4 bases; nucleotides not matched to a gene: 8. The CDR3 covers 16 residues. The germline V gene has CDR1 MDHEN and CDR2 SYDVKM. Here the CDR3 reads CASSSRGQGAGYGYTF. DNA of the CDR3: TGTGCCAGCAGTAGTCGGGGACAGGGGGCTGGCTATGGCTACACCTTC.

The table lists this clonotype with a few counts. This chain joins TRBV20-1 and TRBJ2-7, with 8 positions matching TRBD1. The CDR3 covers 13 residues. With V trimmed by 2 bases and J by 0 bases, 0 bases remained unmatched. Germline loops: CDR1 DFQATT, CDR2 SNEGSKA (reference sequence). The chain's CDR3 is CSARTGGSYEQYF. The CDR3 nucleotides are TGCAGTGCTAGAACAGGGGGCTCCTACGAGCAGTACTTC.

This clonotype has only a few counts. This rearrangement joins TRBV9 to TRBJ2-3, with D perhaps assigned TRBD1 or TRBD2 (6 bases each). V lost 6 bases, J lost 3 bases, and 11 bases lay in between. The CDR3 consists of 13 residues. Germline CDR1 reads SGDLS; CDR2 reads YYNGEE. In nucleotides, the CDR3 is TGTGCCAGCACCGGAGGGGGGACAGATACGCAGTATTTT. Protein: CASTGGGTDTQYF.

This clonotype has at least ten counts. This CDR3 is CASTPRPGLRNTEAFF. In DNA, the CDR3 is TGTGCCAGTACCCCTCGCCCGGGACTTAGGAACACTGAAGCTTTCTTT. The chain uses TRBV19 and TRBJ1-1, with a tentative D call TRBD1 (5 bases). Germline assignment: CDR1 LNHDA and CDR2 SQIVND (reference sequence). V lost 7 bases to trimming and J lost 1 base, with 19 bases between them. The CDR3 has 16 amino acids.

The chain is built from TRBV5-1 and TRBJ1-1; TRBD1 is a possible D gene (5 bases). V lost 4 bases to trimming and J lost 0 bases, with 19 bases between them. CDR1 and CDR2 (germline): SGHRS, YFSETQ. The CDR3 totals 17 residues. CDR3 sequence (DNA): TGCGCCAGCAGCCCTGGGGGGGGGAGCGCCATGAACACTGAAGCTTTCTTT. It codes for CASSPGGGSAMNTEAFF.

The chain employs TRBV30 and TRBJ1-2; possibly TRBD1 for D (5 bases). CDR1 is GTSNPN, CDR2 SVGIG, per germline (reference sequence). The CDR3 covers 15 residues. The V end was cut by 3 bases, the J end by 4 bases, with 18 bases between. CDR3: CAWRGLTRGSYGYTF. CDR3 in DNA: TGTGCCTGGAGGGGCCTAACCCGGGGCTCCTATGGCTACACCTTC.

The rearrangement uses TRBV18 and TRBJ2-7, with D possibly being TRBD1 (5 bases). Trimming stripped 5 bases from V and 4 bases from J, with 15 bases between. Per germline, CDR1 KGHSH and CDR2 LQKENI. The CDR3 loop spans 14 amino acids. The CDR3 DNA reads TGTGCCAGCTCAAGCGCACAGGCGTGGTACGAGCAGTACTTC. Translated: CASSSAQAWYEQYF.

The gene calls are TRBV6-5 and TRBJ1-2; D is unclear. From germline, CDR1 is MNHEY and CDR2 SVGAGI. CDR3 length equals 16 residues. Deletions cut 0 bases from V and 2 bases from J, with 13 bases between. The CDR3 DNA reads TGTGCCAGCAGTTACTCGATGGGCAGGTCGAACTATGGCTACACCTTC. Translating gives CASSYSMGRSNYGYTF.

For the CDR3, the DNA is TGTGCCAGCAGTTACTCCTCTAGCGGAAACAATGAGCAGTTCTTC. It codes for CASSYSSSGNNEQFF. This chain uses TRBV6-5 with TRBJ2-1, with 7 bases identical to TRBD2. Germline assignment: CDR1 MNHEY and CDR2 SVGAGI. The CDR3 spans 15 residues. With V trimmed by 0 bases and J by 5 bases, 4 bases remained unmatched.

A few counts support this clonotype. This chain uses TRBV2 with TRBJ1-1; D gene ambiguous. V shed 7 bases and J shed 5 bases, with 20 bases lying between them. CDR1 SNHLY and CDR2 FYNNEI come from the germline V gene. This CDR3 has 15 residues. The CDR3 DNA reads TGTGCCAGCATGTTCCCTCTCGCTCCTGGGACTGAAGCTTTCTTT. It yields the protein CASMFPLAPGTEAFF. Full variable domain (rest looked up from reference TRBV2 and TRBJ1-1): EPEVTQTPSHQVTQMGQEVILRCVPISNHLYFYWYRQILGQKVEFLVSFYNNEISEKSEIFDDQFSVERPDGSNFTLKIRSTKLEDSAMYFCASMFPLAPGTEAFFGQGTRLTVV.

There are a few counts of this clonotype. The chain is built from TRBV20-1 and TRBJ2-7; 11 bases line up with TRBD2. Per the germline V gene, CDR1 is DFQATT and CDR2 is SNEGSKA (reference sequence). The V and J ends lost 1 base and 0 bases, in that order; junction bases with no gene match: 14. The CDR3 is 19 amino acids. The CDR3 nucleotides are TGCAGTGCTAGAGGGTCCCCAGGGGCGACTAGCGGGGACTCCTACGAGCAGTACTTC. It encodes CSARGSPGATSGDSYEQYF.

The CDR3 loop reads CASSSDRGGNEQFF. The DNA of the CDR3 is TGTGCCAGCAGCTCTGACAGGGGAGGCAATGAGCAGTTCTTC. The gene calls are TRBV7-9 and TRBJ2-1; 8 positions agree with TRBD1. Germline-derived CDR1 and CDR2 are SEHNR and FQNEAQ (reference sequence). The J segment lost 6 bases and the V segment lost 4 bases, leaving 5 bases of the junction unmatched. The CDR3 is made up of 14 amino acids. The full variable domain, rest sourced from reference TRBV7-9 and TRBJ2-1, is DTGVSQNPRHKITKRGQNVTFRCDPISEHNRLYWYRQTLGQGPEFLTYFQNEAQLEKSRLLSDRFSAERPKGSFSTLEIQRTEQGDSAMYLCASSSDRGGNEQFFGPGTRLTVL.

There are a few counts of this clonotype. The rearrangement joins TRBV12-3 or TRBV12-4 to TRBJ2-4; D is unresolved. Trimming cost V 1 base and J 9 bases, with 4 bases left between them. This CDR3 spans 11 amino acids. The CDR3 loop is CASSLGTIQYF. The CDR3 nucleotides are TGTGCCAGCAGTTTAGGGACCATTCAGTACTTC.

In its sample, this clonotype was seen many times. The chain employs TRBV27 and TRBJ1-5, with D hard to call. The CDR3 has 15 residues. The V and J ends lost 3 bases and 0 bases respectively, with 9 bases between them. In germline, CDR1 is MNHEY, CDR2 SMNVEV (reference sequence). For the CDR3, the DNA is TGTGCCAGCAGTTTCCGGCCGGATAGCAATCAGCCCCAGCATTTT. Its protein is CASSFRPDSNQPQHF.

This rearrangement joins TRBV9 to TRBJ1-3; D ambiguous. Trimming cost V 0 bases and J 4 bases, with 14 bases left between them. The CDR3 has 16 amino acids. The germline gives CDR1 SGDLS, CDR2 YYNGEE. The CDR3 nucleotides read TGTGCCAGCAGCGTAGCTTGGTCAGGCCTGGGAAACACCATATATTTT. Protein product: CASSVAWSGLGNTIYF.

The gene calls are TRBV5-1 and TRBJ2-1; 8 bases line up with TRBD2. V dropped 0 bases and J dropped 0; count of bases not matched to a gene: 11. From germline, CDR1 is SGHRS and CDR2 YFSETQ. The length of the CDR3 is 19 residues. CDR3 amino acids: CASSLAGTGGRSSYNEQFF. CDR3 in DNA: TGCGCCAGCAGCTTGGCCGGGACTGGCGGGAGGAGCTCCTACAATGAGCAGTTCTTC.

This clonotype has at least ten counts. V is TRBV11-2 and J is TRBJ2-6; no reliable D call. From germline, CDR1 is SGHAT and CDR2 FQNNGV. Trimming took off 5 bases at V and 1 base at J, with 6 bases between the two ends. The CDR3 spans 14 residues. The CDR3 region has the DNA TGTGCCAGCAGCCCTCAGTCTGGGGCCAACGTCCTGACTTTC. Protein: CASSPQSGANVLTF.